These T cell receptor beta chains were read from a single sample in a study of shared clonotypes between healthy human individuals. Assay: immunoSEQ multiplex PCR; the TCRdb copy retains only in-frame clones and omits some. The table has 2 million to 3 million clones, approximately 94% seen once. Sequencing was done on a sample of naive CD4+ T cells from PBMCs. The receptor source for this set is a man younger than 35 in good health. Some clones in this sample may be carry-over from other donors' samples. CDR3s include the opening cysteine and the closing phenylalanine or tryptophan. A D gene is named only where the DNA matches it firmly. Clone size is not always given. Where it is, it says once, few, many or a class for expanded clones.

V: TRBV9; J: TRBJ2-3; size: NA; D: NA; length: 14; DNA: TGTGCCAGCAGCCCCATAGCGGTTCGGGGTACGCAGTATTTT; CDR3: CASSPIAVRGTQYF
V: TRBV25-1; J: TRBJ2-5; size: NA; D: NA; length: 15; DNA: TGTGCCAGCAGTGGTGGGACAAGTAAGGGGGAGACCCAGTACTTC; CDR3: CASSGGTSKGETQYF
V: TRBV19; J: TRBJ1-4; size: NA; D: TRBD1; length: 15; DNA: TGTGCCAGTAGTCCGAGGACAGGACGGAATGAAAAACTGTTTTTT; CDR3: CASSPRTGRNEKLFF
V: TRBV7-2; J: TRBJ2-1; size: NA; D: NA; length: 15; DNA: TGTGCCAGCAGCTTAGGTCCTAGTATCTACAATGAGCAGTTCTTC; CDR3: CASSLGPSIYNEQFF
V: TRBV5-1; J: TRBJ2-7; size: once; D: TRBD1; length: 15; DNA: TGCGCCAGCAGCTGGGGACAGGGCACCTTCTACGAGCAGTACTTC; CDR3: CASSWGQGTFYEQYF
V: TRBV30; J: TRBJ2-5; size: NA; D: TRBD1; length: 16; DNA: TGTGCCTGGAGCCCGGGACAGGGGCTCTTGCAAGAGACCCAGTACTTC; CDR3: CAWSPGQGLLQETQYF
V: TRBV4-1; J: TRBJ1-4; size: NA; D: NA; length: 16; DNA: TGCGCCAGCAGCCAAGATGGGAGAGGGTTGGGTGAAAAACTGTTTTTT; CDR3: CASSQDGRGLGEKLFF
V: TRBV30; J: TRBJ1-2; size: NA; D: NA; length: 16; DNA: TGTGCCTGGAGTGTACGATGGGACCGGACGGACTATGGCTACACCTTC; CDR3: CAWSVRWDRTDYGYTF
V: TRBV28; J: TRBJ2-1; size: NA; D: TRBD1; length: 16; DNA: TGTGCCAGCATTTCCGGGACAGGGGAGTCCTACAATGAGCAGTTCTTC; CDR3: CASISGTGESYNEQFF
V: TRBV5-5; J: TRBJ2-7; size: NA; D: NA; length: 13; DNA: TGTGCCAGCAGCCAGCCGACTAGATACGAGCAGTACTTC; CDR3: CASSQPTRYEQYF
V: TRBV30; J: TRBJ2-7; size: NA; D: NA; length: 11; DNA: TGTGCCTGGGCTGTGCTTGGGTGGCAGTACTTC; CDR3: CAWAVLGWQYF
V: TRBV20-1; J: TRBJ2-1; size: NA; D: NA; length: 11; DNA: TGCAGTGCTAGTGTTAGGGAAGAGCAGTTCTTC; CDR3: CSASVREEQFF
V: TRBV5-1; J: TRBJ2-7; size: NA; D: NA; length: 12; DNA: TGCGCCAGCAGCTTGGACGTTTACGAGCAGTACTTC; CDR3: CASSLDVYEQYF
V: TRBV7-2; J: TRBJ1-4; size: NA; D: TRBD1; length: 15; DNA: TGTGCCAGCAGCGGACAGGGGTCAGCATACGAAAAACTGTTTTTT; CDR3: CASSGQGSAYEKLFF
V: TRBV7-9; J: TRBJ1-5; size: NA; D: NA; length: 12; DNA: TGTGCCAGCAGCTTAGCTTCCCAGCCCCAGCATTTT; CDR3: CASSLASQPQHF
V: TRBV10-3; J: TRBJ1-5; size: NA; D: NA; length: 13; DNA: TGTGCCATCAGTGAGTCTGAAGGTCAGCCCCAGCATTTT; CDR3: CAISESEGQPQHF
V: TRBV6-1; J: TRBJ2-1; size: NA; D: TRBD2; length: 17; DNA: TGTGCCAGCAGTGGCTCCTCCGGGGGGAAGAATTACAATGAGCAGTTCTTC; CDR3: CASSGSSGGKNYNEQFF
V: TRBV10-3; J: TRBJ2-1; size: NA; D: NA; length: 15; DNA: TGTGCCATCAGTGAGGCGCTGGTCTCCTACAATGAGCAGTTCTTC; CDR3: CAISEALVSYNEQFF
V: TRBV5-5; J: TRBJ2-7; size: NA; D: NA; length: 12; DNA: TGTGCCAGCAGCCCGGAGGGGGGCGAGCAGTACTTC; CDR3: CASSPEGGEQYF
V: TRBV10-2; J: TRBJ2-2; size: NA; D: TRBD2; length: 17; DNA: TGCGCCAGCAATCCCACCGGGACTAGCGGGATTGACGGGGAGCTGTTTTTT; CDR3: CASNPTGTSGIDGELFF
V: TRBV7-2; J: TRBJ2-7; size: once; D: NA; length: 14; DNA: TGTGCCAGCAGTCGTCGGACTAACTCCTACGAGCAGTACTTC; CDR3: CASSRRTNSYEQYF
V: TRBV4-1; J: TRBJ1-5; size: few; D: NA; length: 15; DNA: TGCGCCAGCAGCCAACTAATCGGGGGTTGGTGGCCCCAGCATTTT; CDR3: CASSQLIGGWWPQHF
V: TRBV10-2; J: TRBJ2-7; size: NA; D: NA; length: 14; DNA: TGCGCCAGCGCAAAGGGGCAGGGTGTCTACGAGCAGTACTTC; CDR3: CASAKGQGVYEQYF
V: TRBV5-1; J: TRBJ1-6; size: NA; D: TRBD1; length: 15; DNA: TGCGCCAGCAGCTTGGTACAGGGGGAGAATTCACCCCTCCACTTT; CDR3: CASSLVQGENSPLHF
V: TRBV5-1; J: TRBJ2-2; size: NA; D: NA; length: 14; DNA: TGCGCCAGCAGCTTGGCGGAGAGCACCGGGGAGCTGTTTTTT; CDR3: CASSLAESTGELFF
V: TRBV7-7; J: TRBJ2-5; size: NA; D: NA; length: 16; DNA: TGTGCCAGCAGCCGAGGGACGGCGGAAAGTTTACAGACCCAGTACTTC; CDR3: CASSRGTAESLQTQYF
V: TRBV20-1; J: TRBJ2-7; size: NA; D: TRBD1; length: 11; DNA: TGCAGTGCACAGGGACAGTACGAGCAGTACTTC; CDR3: CSAQGQYEQYF
V: TRBV5-1; J: TRBJ2-7; size: NA; D: NA; length: 13; DNA: TGCGCCAGCAGCTTGTCCCCGGCCTACGAGCAGTACTTC; CDR3: CASSLSPAYEQYF
V: TRBV7-9; J: TRBJ2-2; size: NA; D: TRBD2; length: 16; DNA: TGTGCCAGCAGCTTAGTTCCAGGGAGGGGTGGCGGGGAGCTGTTTTTT; CDR3: CASSLVPGRGGGELFF
V: TRBV4-3; J: TRBJ2-7; size: NA; D: TRBD1; length: 17; DNA: TGCGCCAGCAGCCAACGGACGACCGGGACAGGGTCCTACGAGCAGTACTTC; CDR3: CASSQRTTGTGSYEQYF
V: TRBV5-8; J: TRBJ1-3; size: NA; D: NA; length: 15; DNA: TGTGCCAGCAGCTTGGAACAGGGAACTGGAAACACCATATATTTT; CDR3: CASSLEQGTGNTIYF
V: TRBV30; J: TRBJ1-6; size: NA; D: TRBD1; length: 15; DNA: TGTGCCTGGAGCCAGGGACAGGGAGTTAATTCACCCCTCCACTTT; CDR3: CAWSQGQGVNSPLHF
V: TRBV5-4; J: TRBJ1-5; size: NA; D: NA; length: 15; DNA: TGTGCCAGCAGCATACAGGGTTATAGCAATCAGCCCCAGCATTTT; CDR3: CASSIQGYSNQPQHF
V: TRBV18; J: TRBJ2-6; size: NA; D: TRBD1; length: 20; DNA: TGTGCCAGCTCACCCTTCCACGCAGGACAGGGTATTTCTGGGGCCAACGTCCTGACTTTC; CDR3: CASSPFHAGQGISGANVLTF
V: TRBV28; J: TRBJ1-5; size: NA; D: NA; length: 15; DNA: TGTGCCAGCACCACGTCTGGGGGCGCGGGTCAGCCCCAGCATTTT; CDR3: CASTTSGGAGQPQHF
V: TRBV7-9; J: TRBJ1-5; size: NA; D: NA; length: 16; DNA: TGTGCCAGCAGCGCCAGTTTCGGGCTAGGCAATCAGCCCCAGCATTTT; CDR3: CASSASFGLGNQPQHF
V: TRBV5-1; J: TRBJ1-1; size: NA; D: TRBD1; length: 13; DNA: TGCGCCAGCAGGGGGACAGTTGAGATGCTGGCTTTCTTT; CDR3: CASRGTVEMLAFF
V: TRBV18; J: TRBJ2-7; size: NA; D: TRBD2; length: 13; DNA: TGTGCCAGCTCACCGCCGGGGGGATACGAGCAGTACTTC; CDR3: CASSPPGGYEQYF
V: TRBV5-8; J: TRBJ1-3; size: NA; D: TRBD1; length: 15; DNA: TGTGCCAGCAGCTTCACGGGACAGGGGGGACACACCATATATTTT; CDR3: CASSFTGQGGHTIYF
V: TRBV28; J: TRBJ2-2; size: NA; D: NA; length: 15; DNA: TGTGCCAGCAGGCGGGGTCTCGCGAACACCGGGGAGCTGTTTTTT; CDR3: CASRRGLANTGELFF
V: TRBV27; J: TRBJ2-5; size: NA; D: NA; length: 13; DNA: TGTGCCAGCAGTTTAGGCCCGAAAGAGACCCAGTACTTC; CDR3: CASSLGPKETQYF
V: TRBV27; J: TRBJ1-2; size: NA; D: NA; length: 14; DNA: TGTGCCAGCAGTATCGGGGGTGGTAACTATGGCTACACCTTC; CDR3: CASSIGGGNYGYTF